The entry below describes one T cell receptor (beta chain). This specimen comes from a study of cytomegalovirus exposure and HLA in healthy donors. CDR1 and CDR2 (germline): SGHTA, FQGNSA. The V segment lost 5 bases and the J segment 7 bases; nucleotides outside the gene matches: 12. CDR3 size: 15 residues. The PCR had 60 Vbeta and 13 Jbeta primers. Sequenced by immunoSEQ multiplex PCR; TCRdb stores in-frame clones only, minus some. The sample lists about 120,000 clones, more than 65% seen once, with about 3.7% in the top ten. The chain uses TRBV7-2 and TRBJ2-7; 9 bases fit TRBD1. The source of this sequence is a human donor in good health. The sample comprised PBMCs. The chain's CDR3 is CASSQGPGQGREQYF. The CDR3 DNA reads TGTGCCAGCAGCCAGGGGCCGGGACAGGGCAGAGAGCAGTACTTC.